This T cell receptor (beta chain) was obtained from a study of blood T cell repertoires in COVID-19. Study overall: Samples of COVID-19 (acute and convalescent) were obtained from the United States, Italy and Spain. T cells, B-cell-depleted T cells, or PBMCs provided the cDNA or gDNA that served as material.

Profiling relied on immunoSEQ multiplex PCR, and the TCRdb table lists in-frame clones only, not all of them. The sample has about 240,000 clones; approximately 90% are singletons. The germline CDR1 and CDR2 sequences are SGHNT and YYREEE (reference sequence). The CDR3 runs 11 residues. V lost 1 base and J lost 7, with 6 bases in between. The chain uses TRBV5-4 and TRBJ2-7; D possibly corresponds to TRBD2 (5 bases). This TCR was recovered from a woman in her twenties or thirties with acute COVID-19. The sequencing sample was made of PBMCs or T cells enriched from blood (not recorded which). As DNA, the CDR3 is TGTGCCAGCAGCTTGAGAGGGGAGCAGTACTTC. Translating gives CASSLRGEQYF.